The clone carrying this T cell receptor (beta chain) showed up just a few times. No antigen is known for it. The trim removed 4 bases at V and 6 bases at J, leaving 5 bases unmatched. CDR3 size: 14 residues. Looked up from germline, CDR1 is LGHNA and CDR2 is YSLEER. This sample is part of a study of identical twins. One entry per CDR3 protein, called by TCRdb with MiXCR from the 5' RACE reads. The table lists 470,000 or so distinct CDR3 sequences, approximately 24% of them singletons, with just under 3% in the top ten. Study results and limitations: It was possible that invariant MAIT and iNKT cells partly confounded the zero-insertion analyses. Donors were not followed over many years; analysis was cross-sectional.

These same data were also listed under a study on T cells expressing NK-cell markers. From that paper: Sorted CD3+CD56-NKG2C+, CD3+CD56+NKG2C+ and CD3+CD56+NKG2C- T cells supplied the TCR beta repertoires. In the group of eight sequenced donors, seven were HCMV-seropositive and one was seronegative.

The TCR originated in a woman between 18 and 29 years old in good health. Sample: CD4+ T cells sorted from blood. The V gene is TRBV4-3, the J gene TRBJ1-5; the match to TRBD1 covers 8 bases. The CDR3 DNA reads as TGCGCCAGCAGCCCGACAGGGGTAGCTCAGCCCCAGCATTTT. It encodes CASSPTGVAQPQHF.